This TCR beta chain comes out of a study of T cell responses to AZD1222 COVID-19 vaccine. In the case of this clone: What it binds is not known.

The repertoire was sequenced with immunoSEQ multiplex PCR; TCRdb's copy has only in-frame clones and lacks some. This table has under 130,000 clones, over 80% appearing once. Points from the study as a whole: Scientists sampled the repertoires only once the peak T cell response had passed. Dominant CD4 TCR responses targeted spike regions 160-218 and 743-854. Two AZD1222 administrations were followed by greater Spike-specific TCR breadth and depth.

The source material was peripheral blood, sampled on day 0 of AZD1222 vaccination. The clonotype was recovered from an adult in good health.

The CDR3 coding sequence is TGCGCCAGCAGCAAGGGTTGGACAGATACGCAGTATTTT. It codes for CASSKGWTDTQYF. This sequence joins TRBV5-1 and TRBJ2-3, with unresolved D. Germline-derived CDR1 and CDR2 are SGHRS and YFSETQ. The CDR3 is 13 residues long. Between the trimmed V and J ends, which lost 4 bases and 3 bases, there was a span of 9 bases. Drawing the rest from reference TRBV5-1 and TRBJ2-3, the complete variable domain is KAGVTQTPRYLIKTRGQQVTLSCSPISGHRSVSWYQQTPGQGLQFLFEYFSETQRNKGNFPGRFSGRQFSNSRSEMNVSTLELGDSALYLCASSKGWTDTQYFGPGTRLTVL.